This entry features one TCR beta chain sequence. Its antigen is as yet unknown. Assay used: immunoSEQ multiplex PCR; TCRdb lists only in-frame clones, some missing. The data contain about 99,000 clones, roughly 84% of them singletons. The data were obtained in a study of graft-versus-host responses after intestinal transplantation. On the study more broadly: Recipients had multivisceral, liver-intestinal, or isolated intestinal transplants. After anti-thymocyte globulin induction, recipients took tacrolimus and steroids for 2 to 3 years. The study, taken as a whole, reports: GvH clones occurred in recipient marrow; some first appeared in ileum or blood. Across patients carrying graft-donor T cell macrochimerism, allografts held high graft-versus-host to host-versus-graft clonal ratios.

The germline V gene encodes CDR1 SGHDN and CDR2 FVKESK. There are 14 residues in the CDR3. Deletions cut 5 bases from V and 5 bases from J, with 12 bases between. The rearrangement joins TRBV14 to TRBJ2-2, with D uncertain. This TCR derives from a human donor who received an intestinal transplant. The material sequenced was unstimulated CD4+ T cells sorted from spleen or lymph node cells, taken before intestinal transplant. CDR3 sequence reads: CASSFAVGTGELFF. As DNA, the CDR3 is TGTGCCAGCAGCTTCGCGGTGGGGACCGGGGAGCTGTTTTTT.